A selection of T cell receptor beta chains follows, all from one sample in a study of T cell responses to AZD1222 COVID-19 vaccine. The repertoire was sequenced with immunoSEQ multiplex PCR; TCRdb's copy has only in-frame clones and lacks some. The sample carries roughly 93,000 clones, roughly 90% recorded once. The starting material was peripheral blood, obtained on day 0 of AZD1222 vaccination. The receptor set was obtained from an adult in good health. CDR3s include the opening cysteine and the closing phenylalanine or tryptophan. A D gene is named only where the DNA matches it firmly. A clone size is listed for some rows: how often the clone was seen (once, few, many), or a class if it is expanded.

TRBV6-5	NA	once	TRBJ1-3	CASSYSVTGSGNTIYF	TGTGCCAGCAGTTACTCTGTGACAGGCTCTGGAAACACCATATATTTT
TRBV5-1	TRBD2	NA	TRBJ2-5	CASSLLAGEETQYF	TGCGCCAGCAGCTTACTAGCGGGAGAAGAGACCCAGTACTTC
TRBV30	TRBD2	NA	TRBJ2-3	CAWSSTGGPDTQYF	TGTGCCTGGAGTTCAACGGGAGGGCCGGATACGCAGTATTTT
TRBV19	NA	NA	TRBJ1-1	CASLGRRNTEAFF	TGTGCCAGTTTAGGTAGAAGGAACACTGAAGCTTTCTTT
TRBV2	NA	NA	TRBJ1-1	CASDGLRNTEAFF	TGTGCCAGCGATGGATTGAGGAACACTGAAGCTTTCTTT
TRBV6-2/TRBV6-3	NA	NA	TRBJ2-3	CASSEVRDTQYF	TGTGCCAGCAGTGAGGTCAGGGATACGCAGTATTTT
TRBV11-1	TRBD2	NA	TRBJ2-3	CASSVAGEVDTQYF	TGTGCCAGCAGCGTAGCGGGAGAGGTAGATACGCAGTATTTT
TRBV18	NA	NA	TRBJ1-1	CASSPPSRTEAFF	TGTGCCAGCTCACCGCCCTCAAGGACTGAAGCTTTCTTT
TRBV28	NA	NA	TRBJ2-7	CASSSLGPMGEQYF	TGTGCCAGCAGTTCACTCGGACCTATGGGGGAGCAGTACTTC
TRBV30	NA	NA	TRBJ2-2	CAWSVGGTGELFF	TGTGCCTGGAGTGTAGGAGGCACCGGGGAGCTGTTTTTT
TRBV28	NA	once	TRBJ2-1	CASSLPQNYNEQFF	TGTGCCAGCAGTTTACCACAGAACTACAATGAGCAGTTCTTC
TRBV27	NA	NA	TRBJ1-5	CASSPRRVGQPQHF	TGTGCCAGCAGTCCCCGCAGGGTGGGGCAGCCCCAGCATTTT
TRBV7-2	NA	once	TRBJ1-6	CASSARRTVGSPLHF	TGTGCCAGCAGCGCCCGGAGGACAGTAGGCTCACCCCTCCACTTT
TRBV9	NA	NA	TRBJ2-2	CASSVGGLLTGELFF	TGTGCCAGCAGCGTAGGGGGGTTGCTTACCGGGGAGCTGTTTTTT
TRBV19	TRBD1	NA	TRBJ1-1	CASSITGEGTEAFF	TGTGCCAGTAGTATAACAGGGGAAGGCACTGAAGCTTTCTTT
TRBV11-3	TRBD1	NA	TRBJ2-7	CASSGGQGRSYEQYF	TGTGCCAGCAGCGGGGGACAGGGGAGATCCTACGAGCAGTACTTC
TRBV28	TRBD1	NA	TRBJ1-2	CASSSTGQGYTF	TGTGCCAGCAGCTCGACAGGGCAGGGCTACACCTTC
TRBV29-1	NA	NA	TRBJ2-2	CSVDEGPGELFF	TGCAGCGTTGATGAGGGGCCCGGGGAGCTGTTTTTT
TRBV6-5	TRBD1	NA	TRBJ1-2	CASRDSGQIYGYTF	TGTGCCAGCAGGGATTCGGGACAGATCTATGGCTACACCTTC
TRBV14	NA	NA	TRBJ2-1	CASSQVIRAGGHNEQFF	TGTGCCAGCAGCCAAGTCATCCGGGCGGGCGGCCACAATGAGCAGTTCTTC
TRBV19	NA	NA	TRBJ2-1	CASKANSYNEQFF	TGTGCCAGTAAGGCCAACTCCTACAATGAGCAGTTCTTC
TRBV6-6	NA	NA	TRBJ2-7	CASSGTGLSLGEQYF	TGTGCCAGCAGTGGAACGGGACTGTCCCTTGGGGAGCAGTACTTC
TRBV5-1	NA	NA	TRBJ2-1	CASSLTTASSYNEQFF	TGCGCCAGCAGCTTGACGACGGCCAGCTCCTACAATGAGCAGTTCTTC